Each of the 20 T cell receptor beta chains below was sequenced from the same sample in a study of T cells after yellow fever vaccination. TCRdb reprocessed the 5' RACE reads with MiXCR, giving one entry per CDR3 protein. This table has hundreds of thousands of distinct CDR3 sequences, 10% to 15% appearing once. The specimen was PBMCs, collected on the day of the yellow fever booster vaccination. The receptors here all came from a man aged 30 to 39 who received the YFV17D yellow fever vaccine.

The V call is TRBV9, the J call TRBJ2-3; 12 bases are a match to TRBD2. J was trimmed by 0 bases and V by 3 bases; bases with no gene match: 8. The CDR3 is made up of 18 amino acids. Germline assignment: CDR1 SGDLS and CDR2 YYNGEE. CDR3 DNA: TGTGCCAGCAGCGCGGGGACTAGCGGGTTATCTAGCACAGATACGCAGTATTTT. This gives the protein CASSAGTSGLSSTDTQYF.

The chain carries TRBV6-5 and TRBJ2-7, with D perhaps matching TRBD1 or TRBD2 (5 bases each). Per germline, CDR1 MNHEY and CDR2 SVGAGI. CDR3 length equals 15 residues. V lost 2 bases to trimming and J lost 2 bases, with 13 bases between them. The CDR3: CASSYRGSIAYEQYF. CDR3 nucleotides: TGTGCCAGCAGTTACCGGGGCTCTATCGCCTACGAGCAGTACTTC.

Many counts were recorded for this clonotype. The V gene is TRBV12-3 or TRBV12-4, the J gene TRBJ2-5; 7 nucleotides line up with TRBD2. This CDR3 spans 14 amino acids. V lost 0 bases and J lost 2; bases outside the gene matches: 0. CDR3 protein: CASSLAGGQETQYF. The CDR3 DNA sequence: TGTGCCAGCAGTTTAGCGGGAGGGCAAGAGACCCAGTACTTC.

This clonotype was seen a few times. The rearrangement uses TRBV7-6 and TRBJ1-2; D is possibly TRBD1 (5 bases). Germline lookup yields CDR1 SGHVS and CDR2 FNYEAQ. V was cut by 0 bases and J by 4 bases, with 12 bases left in between. This CDR3 region has 15 residues. The CDR3 region has the DNA TGTGCCAGCAGCTTAGCGGATGGGGGGTCCTATGGCTACACCTTC. It specifies CASSLADGGSYGYTF.

This clonotype has a handful of counts. This chain uses TRBV5-1 with TRBJ2-1; 7 positions match TRBD2. V was pared by 0 bases and J by 2 bases, with 2 bases of the junction left unmatched. The V gene's germline CDR1 is SGHRS and CDR2 YFSETQ. The CDR3 consists of 15 residues. The CDR3 nucleotides are TGCGCCAGCAGCTTGGTTAGCGGGCCCTACAATGAGCAGTTCTTC. Encoded protein: CASSLVSGPYNEQFF.

The DNA for the CDR3 is TGCAGTGCTAGAGGGAAAAGCGACCGATCCTACAATGAGCAGTTCTTC. It yields the protein CSARGKSDRSYNEQFF. The chain is built from TRBV20-1 and TRBJ2-1; no reliable D call. The CDR3 extends over 16 amino acids. The germline CDR1 and CDR2 sequences are DFQATT and SNEGSKA (reference sequence). V lost 1 base and J 1 base, leaving 14 bases between the germline ends.

This clonotype has only a few counts. The chain uses TRBV20-1 and TRBJ2-3; 7 positions match TRBD1. This CDR3 has 14 amino acids. J was trimmed by 5 bases and V by 5 bases; bases with no gene match: 10. Germline V CDR1 and CDR2: DFQATT, SNEGSKA (reference sequence). The CDR3 protein is CSAFGTVKGDTQYF. The CDR3 DNA reads TGCAGTGCTTTCGGGACAGTGAAGGGAGATACGCAGTATTTT.

There are a few counts of this clonotype. In DNA, the CDR3 is TGCGCCAGCAGCTTGCAGGGTGAAGCCAGCGGGTCAAGGCTGTACTTC. Its translation is CASSLQGEASGSRLYF. The chain employs TRBV5-1 and TRBJ2-7, with D possibly TRBD2 on 6 matching bases. Germline lookup yields CDR1 SGHRS and CDR2 YFSETQ. V lost 1 base and J lost 12, with 26 bases in between. The CDR3 is made up of 16 amino acids.

This chain uses TRBV5-6 with TRBJ2-3, with 8 bases aligning to TRBD2. Per the germline V gene, CDR1 is SGHDT and CDR2 is YYEEEE. The V gene end was trimmed by 0 bases and the J gene end by 6 bases; junction bases not matched to a gene: 6. This CDR3 is built from 15 residues. Here the CDR3 reads CASSLAGGGLDTQYF. Written as DNA, the CDR3 is TGTGCCAGCAGCTTGGCCGGGGGGGGGCTTGATACGCAGTATTTT.

J is TRBJ1-5 and V is TRBV15, with 9 bases matching TRBD1. Trimming took 4 bases from V and 7 from J; bases not matched to a gene: 14. Germline CDR1 LNHNV, CDR2 YYDKDF (reference sequence). The CDR3 totals 17 residues. The CDR3 DNA sequence: TGTGCCACCAGCACCTTCCCCTCGACAGGGGGTGACCAGCCCCAGCATTTT. Its translation is CATSTFPSTGGDQPQHF.

In its sample, this clonotype was seen a few times. The DNA for the CDR3 is TGTGCCAGCAGTTACTCGACGGGGGGCGGGGAGCTGTTTTTT. Translated, it gives CASSYSTGGGELFF. This sequence joins TRBV6-5 and TRBJ2-2, with TRBD2 matching 7 bases. The junction had 2 bases not matched to a gene; V was cut back by 0 bases and J by 7 bases. CDR1 is MNHEY, CDR2 SVGAGI, per germline. The CDR3 has 14 residues.

This clonotype was counted a single time. The chain recombines TRBV5-4 with TRBJ1-2; 11 nucleotides align to TRBD1. CDR1 and CDR2 from the germline V gene are SGHNT and YYREEE (reference sequence). The CDR3 contains 16 residues. The V gene end was trimmed by 4 bases and the J gene end by 1 base; junction bases not matched to a gene: 6. The CDR3 nucleotides read TGTGCCAGCAGCACCGGACAGGGGGCCGTTAACTATGGCTACACCTTC. Encoded protein: CASSTGQGAVNYGYTF. The whole variable domain, remainder taken from reference TRBV5-4 and TRBJ1-2, is ETGVTQSPTHLIKTRGQQVTLRCSSQSGHNTVSWYQQALGQGPQFIFQYYREEENGRGNFPPRFSGLQFPNYSSELNVNALELDDSALYLCASSTGQGAVNYGYTFGSGTRLTVV.

V usage is TRBV12-3 or TRBV12-4 and J usage is TRBJ2-7, with D possibly matching TRBD2 (6 bases). This CDR3 is 13 amino acids long. Between the trimmed V and J ends, which lost 5 bases and 5 bases, there was a span of 13 bases. Here the CDR3 DNA reads TGTGCCAGCAGTCTTCACGGGGGTAACGAGCAGTACTTC. The encoded protein is CASSLHGGNEQYF.

This clonotype appeared many times. This chain joins TRBV6-2 or TRBV6-3 and TRBJ2-7; no firm D call. The germline CDR1 and CDR2 sequences are MNHEY and SVGEGT. This CDR3 region has 12 residues. Trimming took off 2 bases at V and 3 bases at J, with 5 bases between the two ends. CDR3 loop: CASSYVGYEQYF. The DNA of the CDR3 is TGTGCCAGCAGTTACGTCGGCTACGAGCAGTACTTC.

V is TRBV5-1 and J is TRBJ2-5; no clear D. The CDR3 spans 15 residues. From germline, CDR1 is SGHRS and CDR2 YFSETQ. V gave up 1 base and J gave up 2 bases, with 12 bases separating them. Written as DNA, the CDR3 is TGCGCCAGCAGCTTGCAGTGGGCGGTTCAAGAGACCCAGTACTTC. Amino acid sequence: CASSLQWAVQETQYF.

The table lists this clonotype with many counts. The chain links TRBV28 to TRBJ2-7; D is ambiguous. V was pared by 5 bases and J by 5 bases, with 22 bases between. Per germline, CDR1 MDHEN and CDR2 SYDVKM. The CDR3 sequence is 16 residues long. CDR3 bases: TGTGCCAGCAGTCTCCTTGAGGCAGTTCCGGACCACGAGCAGTACTTC. It encodes CASSLLEAVPDHEQYF.

This rearrangement joins TRBV29-1 to TRBJ1-2; 7 bases align to TRBD1. Germline V gene data show CDR1 as SQVTM and CDR2 as ANQGSEA. Trimming removed 7 bases from V and 7 bases from J; junction bases left unmatched: 12. The CDR3 is 13 residues long. For the CDR3, the DNA is TGCAGCGCCAGACAGGGTGGAGTCGGTGGCTACACCTTC. It is translated as CSARQGGVGGYTF.

V usage is TRBV6-5 and J usage is TRBJ2-6; 7 bases match TRBD1. The V segment lost 7 bases and the J segment 0 bases; nucleotides outside the gene matches: 6. The CDR3 runs 16 residues. Germline CDR1 MNHEY, CDR2 SVGAGI. The CDR3 nucleotides are TGTGCCAGCAACCTGGCAGGGGGCTCTGGGGCCAACGTCCTGACTTTC. It specifies CASNLAGGSGANVLTF.

This clonotype was detected only a few times. The rearrangement links TRBV29-1 to TRBJ2-7; the D gene is possibly TRBD2 (5 bases). V lost 3 bases to trimming and J lost 0 bases, with 18 bases between them. Germline V CDR1 and CDR2: SQVTM, ANQGSEA. The CDR3 runs 16 residues. CDR3 nucleotides: TGCAGCGTTGACGGAGGAACCGGCCTTAGCTCCTACGAGCAGTACTTC. This encodes CSVDGGTGLSSYEQYF.

A few counts support this clonotype. The rearrangement uses TRBV6-1 and TRBJ2-2; the D gene could be TRBD1 or TRBD2 (5 bases each). CDR3 size: 16 residues. The V end lost 11 bases, the J end lost 0 bases, and 19 bases lay between the germline ends. Germline assignment: CDR1 MNHNS and CDR2 SASEGT. The CDR3 nucleotides are TGTGCCGGAGCCAGACCCGGGACGTCGAACACCGGGGAGCTGTTTTTT. Residues: CAGARPGTSNTGELFF.